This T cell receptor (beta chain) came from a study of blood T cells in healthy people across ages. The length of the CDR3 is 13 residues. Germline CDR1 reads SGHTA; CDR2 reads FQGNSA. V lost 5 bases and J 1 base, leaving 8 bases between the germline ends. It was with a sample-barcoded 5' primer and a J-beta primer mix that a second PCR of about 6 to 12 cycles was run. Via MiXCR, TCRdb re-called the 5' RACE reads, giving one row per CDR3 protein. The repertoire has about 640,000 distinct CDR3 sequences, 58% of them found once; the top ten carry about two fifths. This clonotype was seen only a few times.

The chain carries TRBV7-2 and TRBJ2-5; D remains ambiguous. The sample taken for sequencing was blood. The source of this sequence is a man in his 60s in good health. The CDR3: CASSRWSQETQYF. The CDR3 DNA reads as TGTGCCAGCAGCCGGTGGTCCCAAGAGACCCAGTACTTC. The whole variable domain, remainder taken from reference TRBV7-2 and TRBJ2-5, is GAGVSQSPSNKVTEKGKDVELRCDPISGHTALYWYRQSLGQGLEFLIYFQGNSAPDKSGLPSDRFSAERTGGSVSTLTIQRTQQEDSAVYLCASSRWSQETQYFGPGTRLLVL.